One sample yielded the 31 T cell receptor beta chains listed below, sequenced in a study of blood T cell repertoires in COVID-19. The table came from immunoSEQ multiplex PCR; TCRdb's copy has only in-frame clones and leaves some out. The table includes about 230,000 clones, over 80% detected once. The specimen was peripheral blood. These receptors all stem from a man aged 30 to 39 with COVID-19, enrolled during active disease.

The chain combines TRBV6-6 with TRBJ2-7; possibly TRBD2 for D (5 bases). V gave up 5 bases and J gave up 0 bases, with 14 bases separating them. Germline assignment: CDR1 MNHNY and CDR2 SVGAGI (reference sequence). The CDR3 has 15 residues. The chain's CDR3 is CASSQLLATSYEQYF. The CDR3 nucleotides read TGTGCCAGCAGTCAGTTGTTAGCGACCTCCTACGAGCAGTACTTC.

There are a few counts of this clone. V usage is TRBV7-6 and J usage is TRBJ2-2, with 12 positions matching TRBD2. The CDR3 totals 18 residues. Losses at the gene ends were 3 bases for V and 5 bases for J; bases not matched to a gene: 10. The germline V gene has CDR1 SGHVS and CDR2 FNYEAQ. This CDR3 is CASSLDLAGGPRTGELFF. As DNA, the CDR3 is TGTGCCAGCAGCTTGGACCTAGCGGGAGGGCCCCGGACCGGGGAGCTGTTTTTT.

The chain recombines TRBV1 with TRBJ2-7; no DNA check was done on the table's D call, TRBD2. TRBV1 is annotated as a pseudogene. The CDR3 spans 18 residues. Here the CDR3 reads CTSSQDDLWLAEHYEQYF. Here the CDR3 DNA reads TGCACCAGCAGCCAAGATGATCTTTGGCTAGCGGAACACTACGAGCAGTACTTC.

The chain uses TRBV19 and TRBJ2-1; D not resolved. Germline-derived CDR1 and CDR2 are LNHDA and SQIVND (reference sequence). The V gene lost 7 bases and the J gene lost 7 bases, with 11 bases spanning the gap. The CDR3 consists of 12 residues. The CDR3 spells CASTFQANEQFF. The DNA for the CDR3 is TGTGCCAGTACGTTTCAGGCGAATGAGCAGTTCTTC.

The V gene is TRBV5-6, the J gene TRBJ1-4, with 7 nucleotides matching TRBD1. Germline V lookup: CDR1 SGHDT, CDR2 YYEEEE. Germline trimming cut 3 bases from V and 5 bases from J; bases unmatched to any gene: 1. CDR3 size: 13 residues. CDR3 coding DNA: TGTGCCAGCAGCTGGACAGGAAATGAAAAACTGTTTTTT. Translated, it gives CASSWTGNEKLFF. The full variable domain, completed using reference TRBV5-6 and TRBJ1-4, is DAGVTQSPTHLIKTRGQQVTLRCSPKSGHDTVSWYQQALGQGPQFIFQYYEEEERQRGNFPDRFSGHQFPNYSSELNVNALLLGDSALYLCASSWTGNEKLFFGSGTQLSVL.

CDR3 in amino acids: CASSWDSYGYTF. Written as DNA, the CDR3 is TGTGCCAGCAGTTGGGACAGCTATGGCTACACCTTC. The chain has TRBV6-2 or TRBV6-3 and TRBJ1-2; TRBD1 matches 7 bases. V trimming: 4 bases; J trimming: 4 bases; junction bases outside the gene matches: 0. Germline V gene lookup returns CDR1 MNHEY and CDR2 SVGEGT. The length of the CDR3 is 12 residues.

This clone was observed a handful of times. This chain joins TRBV11-2 and TRBJ1-1; D remains ambiguous. The CDR3 is 15 residues long. V was pared by 3 bases and J by 1 base, with 12 bases between. Looked up from germline, CDR1 is SGHAT and CDR2 is FQNNGV. CDR3 coding DNA: TGTGCCAGCAGCTTTTTTGGGCCTGGGAACACTGAAGCTTTCTTT. Translated, it gives CASSFFGPGNTEAFF.

V is TRBV6-2 or TRBV6-3 and J is TRBJ2-1; 9 bases are shared with TRBD2. V lost 2 bases to trimming and J lost 3 bases; unmatched junction nucleotides: 2. The CDR3 spans 15 residues. Germline-derived CDR1 and CDR2 are MNHEY and SVGEGT. DNA of the CDR3: TGTGCCAGCAGTTACGGACTAGCGTACTACAATGAGCAGTTCTTC. Protein product: CASSYGLAYYNEQFF.

The CDR3 DNA sequence: TGTGCCAGCAGCTCCGGGACAGGGGAATATGGCTACACCTTC. It yields the protein CASSSGTGEYGYTF. This chain links TRBV7-9 with TRBJ1-2, with 10 bases aligning to TRBD1. The germline CDR1 and CDR2 sequences are SEHNR and FQNEAQ (reference sequence). The CDR3 sequence is 14 residues long. Trimming cost V 4 bases and J 5 bases; bases outside gene matches: 4.

With respect to this clone: Different DNA sequences within this sample yield the same CDR3. The chain couples TRBV7-2 to TRBJ2-3; no clear D. The V end was cut by 1 base, the J end by 3 bases, with 11 bases between. The CDR3 consists of 15 residues. Germline V gives CDR1 SGHTA, CDR2 FQGNSA. CDR3 amino acids: CASSLGTPRTDTQYF. Here the CDR3 DNA reads TGTGCCAGCAGCTTAGGTACTCCCCGGACAGATACGCAGTATTTT.

This clone was seen once. This chain uses TRBV21-1 with TRBJ2-1; TRBD2, the table's D call, lacks a check against the DNA. TRBV21-1 is an annotated pseudogene. This CDR3 comprises 19 residues. CDR3 in amino acids: CASSPSGLAGGIPYNEQFF. The CDR3 bases are TGTGCCAGCAGCCCATCGGGACTAGCGGGAGGTATACCCTACAATGAGCAGTTCTTC.

The chain links TRBV5-4 to TRBJ2-7; TRBD2 might be the D (5 bases). Trimming removed 4 bases from V and 6 bases from J, with 11 bases in between. The CDR3 length is 12 residues. The germline CDR1 and CDR2 sequences are SGHNT and YYREEE (reference sequence). Written as DNA, the CDR3 is TGTGCCAGCAGCCACCCGGCGGGCGAGCAGTACTTC. It yields the protein CASSHPAGEQYF.

This chain links TRBV4-2 with TRBJ1-3, with no clear D. Between the trimmed V and J ends, which lost 0 bases and 4 bases, there was a span of 16 bases. This CDR3 contains 17 residues. Germline CDR1 reads LGHNA; CDR2 reads YNFKEQ. The CDR3 DNA reads TGTGCCAGCAGCCAAGAGGAGGCCGGTTTCGGCGGAAACACCATATATTTT. Translation gives CASSQEEAGFGGNTIYF.

CDR3 protein: CSVEGYRGGADTQYF. CDR3 DNA: TGCAGCGTTGAAGGATACAGGGGTGGCGCAGATACGCAGTATTTT. This chain joins TRBV29-1 and TRBJ2-3; TRBD1 matches at 7 bases. With 1 base clipped from V and 4 bases from J, the junction kept 8 bases outside the gene matches. The CDR3 is made up of 15 amino acids. Germline-derived CDR1 and CDR2 are SQVTM and ANQGSEA.

The V gene is TRBV7-9, the J gene TRBJ1-2; D may be TRBD1 (6 bases). The CDR3 spans 15 residues. V was clipped by 9 bases and J by 7 bases, with 24 bases between them. Per germline, CDR1 SEHNR and CDR2 FQNEAQ (reference sequence). The CDR3 nucleotides are TGTGCCAGTCTTAAAGCCGGGGAGCAGGGGAGTGGCTACACCTTC. Protein sequence: CASLKAGEQGSGYTF.

The J gene is TRBJ1-6, the V gene TRBV15; 7 nucleotides agree with TRBD1. This CDR3 region has 15 residues. The germline CDR1 and CDR2 sequences are LNHNV and YYDKDF (reference sequence). V dropped 8 bases and J dropped 10; count of bases not matched to a gene: 14. This CDR3 is CATSRRDRAGSPLHF. CDR3 nucleotides: TGTGCCACCTCTAGACGGGACAGAGCCGGGTCACCCCTCCACTTT.

The J gene is TRBJ1-5, the V gene TRBV19; the D is unclear. The CDR3 contains 14 residues. Germline loops: CDR1 LNHDA, CDR2 SQIVND (reference sequence). V was shortened by 3 bases and J by 3 bases, with 9 bases between the two germline ends. CDR3 loop: CASSMDGNNQPQHF. For the CDR3, the DNA is TGTGCCAGTAGTATGGACGGGAACAATCAGCCCCAGCATTTT.

The CDR3 coding sequence is TGTGCCAGCAGTTACGGCGGGAGCCTTACCTTCTACAATGAGCAGTTCTTC. Amino acids: CASSYGGSLTFYNEQFF. The rearrangement joins TRBV6-2 or TRBV6-3 to TRBJ2-1; the match to TRBD2 covers 7 bases. Germline V CDR1 and CDR2: MNHEY, SVGEGT. J gave up 3 bases and V 2 bases, and 10 bases lay outside the gene matches. The CDR3 is made up of 17 amino acids.

The V gene is TRBV7-3, the J gene TRBJ1-2; 8 bases line up with TRBD1. The CDR3 consists of 15 residues. Germline loops: CDR1 SGHTA, CDR2 FQGTGA. J gave up 1 base and V 4 bases, and 5 bases lay outside the gene matches. CDR3 amino acids: CASSSLDRDNYGYTF. Written as DNA, the CDR3 is TGTGCCAGCAGCTCGTTGGACAGGGATAACTATGGCTACACCTTC.

V gene TRBV2 combines with J gene TRBJ2-6, with a weak D call TRBD2 (5 bases). From germline, CDR1 is SNHLY and CDR2 FYNNEI. The CDR3 is made up of 14 amino acids. V was trimmed by 7 bases and J by 4 bases, leaving 11 bases between them. CDR3 in DNA: TGTGCCAGCACGATGGGAGTCGGGGCCAACGTCCTGACTTTC. It yields the protein CASTMGVGANVLTF.

The chain uses TRBV9 and TRBJ2-1; maybe TRBD2 (5 bases). CDR1 is SGDLS and CDR2 is YYNGEE in the germline V gene. The CDR3 consists of 15 residues. V shed 0 bases and J shed 8 bases, with 15 bases lying between them. CDR3 nucleotides: TGTGCCAGCAGCGTAGGGCCAGGAGGTAGTGATGAGCAGTTCTTC. Protein: CASSVGPGGSDEQFF.

CDR3 loop: CASTEANEQFF. DNA of the CDR3: TGTGCCAGTACCGAGGCCAATGAGCAGTTCTTC. The chain combines TRBV27 with TRBJ2-1; D is ambiguous. Germline CDR1 MNHEY, CDR2 SMNVEV (reference sequence). Trimming cost V 9 bases and J 6 bases, with 9 bases left between them. The CDR3 sequence is 11 residues long.

The gene calls are TRBV19 and TRBJ1-6; D possibly corresponds to TRBD1 (6 bases). Per germline, CDR1 LNHDA and CDR2 SQIVND (reference sequence). This CDR3 comprises 15 residues. V dropped 3 bases and J dropped 6 bases, with 12 bases sitting between them. This chain's CDR3 is CASSIVGQLNSPLHF. The CDR3, as DNA: TGTGCCAGTAGTATCGTCGGACAGCTTAATTCACCCCTCCACTTT.

This chain links TRBV6-6 with TRBJ1-2; D unclear. V was shortened by 0 bases and J by 4 bases, with 9 bases between the two germline ends. CDR3 size: 14 residues. Per germline, CDR1 MNHNY and CDR2 SVGAGI (reference sequence). CDR3 amino acids: CASSYSGSFYGYTF. The CDR3 DNA sequence: TGTGCCAGCAGTTACTCGGGCAGTTTCTATGGCTACACCTTC.

The V and J genes are TRBV25-1 and TRBJ1-2; 9 bases fit TRBD1. With 4 bases clipped from V and 7 bases from J, the junction kept 13 bases outside the gene matches. The germline CDR1 and CDR2 sequences are MGHDK and SYGVNS. The CDR3 extends over 16 amino acids. CDR3 sequence (DNA): TGTGCCAGCAGTGTTACCGGGACAGGGAACAATCGTGGCTACACCTTC. Translating gives CASSVTGTGNNRGYTF.

The chain recombines TRBV7-2 with TRBJ2-7; TRBD2 matches 7 bases. This CDR3 is 16 amino acids long. Germline CDR1 is SGHTA and CDR2 is FQGNSA. V shed 4 bases and J 4 bases; nucleotides not matched to a gene: 13. CDR3 amino acids: CASSSLSGITGYEQYF. In DNA form, the CDR3 reads TGTGCCAGCAGCTCCCTAAGCGGGATCACTGGTTACGAGCAGTACTTC.

The V gene is TRBV11-3, the J gene TRBJ2-2; TRBD1 is a possible D gene (6 bases). Between the trimmed V and J ends, which lost 2 bases and 4 bases, there was a span of 11 bases. This CDR3 comprises 15 residues. Germline CDR1 is SGHNT and CDR2 is YENEEA. Here the CDR3 reads CASSLRGQTTGELFF. As DNA, the CDR3 is TGTGCCAGCAGCTTAAGAGGACAGACCACCGGGGAGCTGTTTTTT. Together with reference TRBV11-3 and TRBJ2-2, the CDR3 gives the full variable domain: EAGVVQSPRYKIIEKKQPVAFWCNPISGHNTLYWYLQNLGQGPELLIRYENEEAVDDSQLPKDRFSAERLKGVDSTLKIQPAELGDSAVYLCASSLRGQTTGELFFGEGSRLTVL.

This clone was observed a single time. The J gene is TRBJ2-1, the V gene TRBV19, with 11 bases that match TRBD2. Germline lookup yields CDR1 LNHDA and CDR2 SQIVND (reference sequence). Trimming took 8 bases from V and 8 from J; bases not matched to a gene: 29. This CDR3 is built from 21 residues. CDR3 protein: CASRKSLLAGVSTGALDEQFF. CDR3 in DNA: TGTGCCAGTCGCAAGTCTTTACTAGCGGGAGTGAGTACAGGGGCTTTAGATGAGCAGTTCTTC.

V is TRBV18 and J is TRBJ1-6; tentative D call: TRBD1 (5 bases). Germline V gene sequence: CDR1 KGHSH, CDR2 LQKENI. This CDR3 has 13 amino acids. V was shortened by 2 bases and J by 8 bases, with 7 bases between the two germline ends. CDR3 sequence reads: CASSPGADSPLHF. The CDR3 nucleotides read TGTGCCAGCTCACCAGGGGCGGATTCACCCCTCCACTTT.

The chain links TRBV7-3 to TRBJ2-1; 8 nucleotides align to TRBD2. Per germline, CDR1 SGHTA and CDR2 FQGTGA. This CDR3 has 18 amino acids. Germline trimming cut 5 bases from V and 0 bases from J; bases unmatched to any gene: 12. Here the CDR3 DNA reads TGTGCCAGCAGCCGGTGGGCTAGCGGGTCTAGCTCCTACAATGAGCAGTTCTTC. It yields the protein CASSRWASGSSSYNEQFF.

CDR3 loop: CASSYGGGRTEAFF. The DNA of the CDR3 is TGTGCCAGCAGTTACGGAGGCGGTAGAACAGAAGCTTTCTTT. This chain joins TRBV6-2 or TRBV6-3 and TRBJ1-1; no firm D call. From germline, CDR1 is MNHEY and CDR2 SVGEGT. The CDR3 is 14 residues long. V lost 2 bases, J lost 8 bases, and 15 bases lay in between.